The sequence of this T cell receptor beta chain was determined in a study of shared T cell receptors in the human thymus. Using immunoSEQ multiplex PCR, the repertoire was profiled, and TCRdb retains in-frame clones only, with some absent. The sample includes some 660,000 clones, roughly 86% of them seen just once. With 4 bases clipped from V and 8 bases from J, the junction kept 8 bases outside the gene matches. There are 15 residues in the CDR3. The germline CDR1 and CDR2 sequences are SGHDT and YYEEEE. The sample was also reused in another study, on human thymus T cells. In that study: Infants served as donors; they were healthy and Finnish and were having corrective surgery for congenital heart defects. During corrective heart surgery, resections were taken, and the thymus tissue came from them. Overlap was high between thymic repertoires from unrelated individuals, as reported in related research.

This rearrangement joins TRBV5-6 to TRBJ2-1, with 11 bases identical to TRBD2. The sequenced sample consisted of thymocytes. This receptor was taken from a boy in the first two years of life with a congenital heart defect. The CDR3 loop reads CASSPTSGRKYEQFF. CDR3 DNA: TGTGCCAGCAGCCCTACTAGCGGGAGAAAGTATGAGCAGTTCTTC.